A selection of T cell receptor beta chains follows, all from one sample in a study of shared clonotypes between healthy human individuals. TCRdb's copy holds only in-frame clones and misses some; the assay was immunoSEQ multiplex PCR. The profile shows roughly 650,000 clones, around 97% of them singletons. Sequenced: naive CD4+ T cells sorted from blood. These receptor sequences come from a woman in her thirties in good health. CDR3s include the opening cysteine and the closing phenylalanine or tryptophan. The D gene is left open where the match is weak. The size of a clone is reported for some rows only, either as once, few or many, or as a class for expanded clones.

>TRBV28|NA|TRBJ1-5|NA
TGTGCCAGCAGTTTATGGACCGCGGGGGAGGAGCAGCCCCAGCATTTT
CASSLWTAGEEQPQHF
>TRBV5-1|NA|TRBJ2-3|NA
TGCGCCAGCAGCGCCGGCCTTTCGCGTGGGGCAGATACGCAGTATTTT
CASSAGLSRGADTQYF
>TRBV28|NA|TRBJ1-2|NA
TGTGCCAGCAGTTTAGACTCCTCCCCAGGCTCCGGCTACACCTTC
CASSLDSSPGSGYTF
>TRBV28|NA|TRBJ1-1|NA
TGTGCCAGCAGTTTATCGGGTCACACTGAAGCTTTCTTT
CASSLSGHTEAFF
>TRBV18|NA|TRBJ1-3|NA
TGTGCCAGCTCACCTACGGGAGCCCCAAGCTCTGGAAACACCATATATTTT
CASSPTGAPSSGNTIYF
>TRBV19|once|TRBJ1-2|NA
TGTGCCAGTAGTATACCAGGAGTGAGGGGCTACACCTTC
CASSIPGVRGYTF
>TRBV7-2|NA|TRBJ2-7|NA
TGTGCCAGCAGAATCGGGCCTTTTGAGGCCTACGAGCAGTACTTC
CASRIGPFEAYEQYF
>TRBV6-6|NA|TRBJ2-1|NA
TGTGCCAGCAGTACGCAAACAGTGGGTGAGCAGTTCTTC
CASSTQTVGEQFF
>TRBV30|NA|TRBJ1-1|NA
TGTGCCTGGAGTGTACGTAGGGGCCAGGGTTTCTTT
CAWSVRRGQGFF
>TRBV19|NA|TRBJ2-2|NA
TGTGCCAGTGCCGGGACCAGGAACACCGGGGAGCTGTTTTTT
CASAGTRNTGELFF
>TRBV6-5|NA|TRBJ1-5|NA
TGTGCCAGCCAGCGGGACGGCAATCAGCCCCAGCATTTT
CASQRDGNQPQHF
>TRBV27|NA|TRBJ2-7|TRBD1
TGTGCCAGCAGTTGGACAGGGAACATCTACGAGCAGTACTTC
CASSWTGNIYEQYF
>TRBV5-8|NA|TRBJ2-7|TRBD2
TGTGCCAGCAGCCCTGGTGGTAGCGGGAGGAATGACTACGAGCAGTACTTC
CASSPGGSGRNDYEQYF
>TRBV18|NA|TRBJ2-3|TRBD1
TGTGCCAGCTCGGCCAGGGGGACAGATACGCAGTATTTT
CASSARGTDTQYF
>TRBV18|NA|TRBJ2-3|NA
TGTGCCAGCTCACCACCGGGGCCCCTGGATACGCAGTATTTT
CASSPPGPLDTQYF
>TRBV7-9|NA|TRBJ1-2|TRBD1
TGTGCCAGCAGCCTAGTCAAGGGGACAGGAGACTATGGCTACACCTTC
CASSLVKGTGDYGYTF
>TRBV4-1|NA|TRBJ1-1|NA
TGCGCCAGCAGCCAAGTCCAGCCCCTTAACACTGAAGCTTTCTTT
CASSQVQPLNTEAFF
>TRBV6-5|NA|TRBJ2-7|TRBD2
TGTGCCAGCAGTAGAACTCGGGGGGGCGAGCAGTACTTC
CASSRTRGGEQYF
>TRBV30|NA|TRBJ2-7|NA
TGTGCAACGGGGGGCACCTACGAGCAGTACTTC
CATGGTYEQYF
>TRBV5-5|NA|TRBJ1-1|NA
TGTGCCAGCAGCTACCGTGGGAGGACTGAAGCTTTCTTT
CASSYRGRTEAFF
>TRBV7-9|NA|TRBJ2-7|TRBD2
TGTGCCAGCAGCCGTGGGGCTAGCGGACTCTACGAGCAGTACTTC
CASSRGASGLYEQYF
>TRBV28|NA|TRBJ1-1|NA
TGTGCCAGCAGTTTCGCAGGTCCGAACACTGAAGCTTTCTTT
CASSFAGPNTEAFF
>TRBV10-3|NA|TRBJ1-5|NA
TGTGCCATCAGTGAGGGTAGTACCCAGCCCCAGCATTTT
CAISEGSTQPQHF
>TRBV5-1|NA|TRBJ2-5|TRBD2
TGCGCCAGCAGCCGCACGCCTGAAGGGCTAGCGGGAGGAAAAGAGACCCAGTACTTC
CASSRTPEGLAGGKETQYF
>TRBV4-2|NA|TRBJ2-3|TRBD2
TGTGCCAGCAGCCAATCCGGGACTAGCGGGGATACGCAGTATTTT
CASSQSGTSGDTQYF
>TRBV4-1|NA|TRBJ1-2|NA
TGCGCCAGCAGCCAAGGAGGGCTAAGGGGCCCCTTCTACTATGGCTACACCTTC
CASSQGGLRGPFYYGYTF
>TRBV28|NA|TRBJ2-1|NA
TGTGCCAGCAGTTTACGTAATAATGAGCAGTTCTTC
CASSLRNNEQFF
>TRBV28|NA|TRBJ1-2|TRBD1
TGTGCCAGCAGTCTATTGGGACAGGGGGGCTATGGCTACACCTTC
CASSLLGQGGYGYTF
>TRBV6-4|NA|TRBJ1-2|NA
TGTGCCAGCAGTGAAATAACAGGCATGCCGACCTACACCTTC
CASSEITGMPTYTF
>TRBV18|NA|TRBJ1-6|NA
TGTGCCAGCTCACCACCGGCAGGGGTGAATTCACCCCTCCACTTT
CASSPPAGVNSPLHF
>TRBV7-9|NA|TRBJ2-6|NA
TGTGCCAGCAGCTGGACAGCCCTCGGGGCCAACGTCCTGACTTTC
CASSWTALGANVLTF
>TRBV9|NA|TRBJ1-1|TRBD1
TGTGCCAGCAGCGTCCGTAGGGACAGCGGGAATGAAGCTTTCTTT
CASSVRRDSGNEAFF
>TRBV29-1|NA|TRBJ2-7|NA
TGCAGCGTTGCCGGGACTTTAACCTACGAGCAGTACTTC
CSVAGTLTYEQYF
>TRBV28|NA|TRBJ2-1|TRBD2
TGTGCCAGCAGTTTGGGGACTAGCGGGAGGGCCTACAATGAGCAGTTCTTC
CASSLGTSGRAYNEQFF
>TRBV7-2|NA|TRBJ2-6|NA
TGTGCCAGCAGAAGAAACCTCTCTGGGGCCAACGTCCTGACTTTC
CASRRNLSGANVLTF
>TRBV11-2|NA|TRBJ2-5|NA
TGTGCCAGCAGCTTAGTGGGGGGAAACCAAGAGACCCAGTACTTC
CASSLVGGNQETQYF